These T cell receptor beta chains were read from a single sample in a study of OX40 agonist ivuxolimab in advanced cancers. Clones were sequenced by immunoSEQ multiplex PCR, and TCRdb holds only the in-frame ones, with some missing. The sample consists of more than 85,000 clones, about 79% of them appearing once. The source was CD4+ or CD8+ T cells sorted from blood, collected in a trial of the OX40 agonist ivuxolimab. The receptors originated from an adult with an advanced solid tumor such as melanoma, head and neck, liver or kidney cancer. The CDR3 runs from the conserved cysteine through the conserved F or W. The D gene is left open where the match is weak. Clone size is not always given. Where it is, it says once, few, many or a class for expanded clones.

v_gene	d_gene	j_gene	len	abundance	CDR3aa	CDR3nt
TRBV30	-	TRBJ1-1	13	once	CAWSTGLNTEAFF	TGTGCCTGGAGTACGGGTCTGAACACTGAAGCTTTCTTT
TRBV19	TRBD2	TRBJ2-3	16	-	CASSIRTSGTPDTQYF	TGTGCCAGTAGTATTCGGACTAGCGGGACTCCAGATACGCAGTATTTT
TRBV7-3	TRBD2	TRBJ2-1	15	few	CASSSSSGRTYEQFF	TGTGCCAGCAGCTCCTCTAGCGGGAGAACGTATGAGCAGTTCTTC
TRBV7-3	-	TRBJ1-6	15	-	CASSLVGSYNSPLHF	TGTGCCAGCAGCTTGGTAGGGTCCTATAATTCACCCCTCCACTTT
TRBV5-8	TRBD1	TRBJ1-5	16	-	CASSSQQGAGNQPQHF	TGTGCCAGCAGCTCACAACAGGGGGCAGGCAATCAGCCCCAGCATTTT
TRBV5-1	-	TRBJ1-5	13	-	CASSLAGDQPQHF	TGCGCCAGCAGCTTGGCCGGAGATCAGCCCCAGCATTTT
TRBV5-5	-	TRBJ1-4	15	-	CASSSEGTPNEKLFF	TGTGCCAGCAGCTCGGAGGGCACACCTAATGAAAAACTGTTTTTT
TRBV6-1	-	TRBJ2-7	13	-	CASRHQSHYEQYF	TGTGCCAGCAGGCACCAAAGCCACTATGAGCAGTACTTC
TRBV28	TRBD2	TRBJ2-7	15	-	CASTLSGGAWGEQYF	TGTGCCAGCACCCTTAGCGGGGGGGCATGGGGCGAGCAGTACTTC
TRBV7-7	-	TRBJ2-5	15	-	CASSSGPQSQETQYF	TGTGCCAGCAGCTCGGGACCGCAGAGCCAAGAGACCCAGTACTTC
TRBV6-6	TRBD2	TRBJ2-7	15	-	CASGSAGGGTYEQYF	TGTGCCAGCGGTTCAGCCGGGGGGGGAACCTACGAGCAGTACTTC
TRBV7-2	-	TRBJ2-7	15	-	CASSIRAISAYEQYF	TGTGCCAGCAGCATCCGGGCCATCTCCGCGTACGAGCAGTACTTC
TRBV6-1	TRBD2	TRBJ2-7	13	once	CASRTRGPYEQYF	TGTGCCAGCCGGACTAGGGGCCCCTACGAGCAGTACTTC
TRBV5-5	TRBD1	TRBJ2-6	15	-	CASSPQGSGANVLTF	TGTGCCAGCAGTCCACAGGGGTCGGGGGCCAACGTCCTGACTTTC
TRBV25-1	-	TRBJ2-1	14	-	CATKTGGLYNEQFF	TGTGCCACCAAAACTGGGGGGCTCTACAATGAGCAGTTCTTC
TRBV9	TRBD1	TRBJ1-1	14	-	CASSVAGTDTEAFF	TGTGCCAGCAGCGTAGCAGGGACAGACACTGAAGCTTTCTTT
TRBV28	-	TRBJ2-3	13	-	CASSSGLTDTQYF	TGTGCCAGCAGTTCTGGGCTAACAGATACGCAGTATTTT
TRBV11-2	-	TRBJ2-1	14	-	CASSLGSGATSQFF	TGTGCCAGCAGCTTAGGATCAGGGGCAACCTCCCAGTTCTTC
TRBV2	-	TRBJ1-1	12	-	CASKIPSPEAFF	TGTGCCAGCAAAATACCCAGTCCTGAAGCTTTCTTT
TRBV29-1	-	TRBJ2-2	13	-	CSVIGPAGGELFF	TGCAGCGTCATTGGACCGGCCGGCGGGGAGCTGTTTTTT
TRBV27	-	TRBJ1-1	14	-	CASSRGPVSTEAFF	TGTGCCAGCAGTCGGGGGCCGGTAAGCACTGAAGCTTTCTTT
TRBV9	TRBD1	TRBJ2-7	11	-	CASSADRVGYF	TGTGCCAGCAGCGCCGACAGGGTTGGGTACTTC
TRBV6-1	-	TRBJ1-2	13	-	CASSEAAGRGYTF	TGTGCCAGCAGTGAAGCGGCGGGGAGAGGCTACACCTTC
TRBV9	TRBD2	TRBJ2-7	14	-	CASSVAGASYEQYF	TGTGCCAGCAGCGTGGCGGGAGCCTCATACGAGCAGTACTTC
TRBV5-1	-	TRBJ2-3	15	-	CASSLIGQGADTQYF	TGCGCCAGCAGCTTGATTGGGCAAGGCGCAGATACGCAGTATTTT
TRBV4-3	-	TRBJ1-5	16	-	CASSQEGGQGLQPQHF	TGCGCCAGCAGCCAAGAAGGGGGGCAGGGCTTACAGCCCCAGCATTTT